The sequence of this T cell receptor (beta chain) was determined in a study of blood T cell repertoires in COVID-19. Whole-study context: PBMCs, B-cell-depleted T cells, or T cells were the source of the cDNA or gDNA that made up the material.

The CDR3 is 13 residues long. This clone was seen a single time. Cohort allocation depended upon clinical history that participants reported. Each recovered donor of Cohort 3 presented with two negative PCRs, clearance, or symptom resolution. Original data processing: Quantification of nucleated cells was approximated via reference gene primer amplification. Profiled with immunoSEQ multiplex PCR; TCRdb holds only in-frame clones, not every one. Clone size and V and J calls were adopted from that table, with D and trimming inferred from the DNA. The data show around 390,000 clones, about 83% seen once.

This clonotype was sampled from a woman aged 45 to 65 who had recovered from COVID-19. V usage is TRBV21-1 and J usage is TRBJ2-7; the D segment call TRBD1 is taken from the table without a DNA check. TRBV21-1 is listed as a pseudogene. Sequencing used PBMCs or T cells enriched from blood (not recorded which). The CDR3 loop reads CASSLGQPYEQYF. The CDR3 DNA sequence: TGTGCCAGCAGCCTTGGACAGCCGTACGAGCAGTACTTC.